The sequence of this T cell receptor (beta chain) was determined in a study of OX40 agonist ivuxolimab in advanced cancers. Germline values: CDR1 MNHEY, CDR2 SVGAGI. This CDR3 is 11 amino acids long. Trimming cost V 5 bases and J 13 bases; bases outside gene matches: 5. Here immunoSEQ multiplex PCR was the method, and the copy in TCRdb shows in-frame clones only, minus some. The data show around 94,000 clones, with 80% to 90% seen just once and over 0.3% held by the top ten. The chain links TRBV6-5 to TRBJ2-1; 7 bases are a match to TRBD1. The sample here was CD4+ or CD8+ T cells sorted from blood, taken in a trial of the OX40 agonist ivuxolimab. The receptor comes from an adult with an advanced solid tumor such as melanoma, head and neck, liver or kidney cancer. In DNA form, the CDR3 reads TGTGCCAGCAGTGTACGACAGGGTCAGTTCTTC. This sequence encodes CASSVRQGQFF.